These T cell receptor beta chains were read from a single sample in a study of control samples from healthy donors and cancer patients. Produced via immunoSEQ multiplex PCR; TCRdb's table is partial and in-frame only. The sample records some 95,000 clones, roughly 90% being singletons. The sequencing input was blood. These TCRs come from a human donor in good health. The donor label of this sample is uncertain. CDR3s include the opening cysteine and the closing phenylalanine or tryptophan. Each record gives: J gene, D gene, V gene, clone size, CDR3 DNA, CDR3 protein. D genes are given only for firm matches. Clone size is not always given. Where it is, it says once, few, many or a class for expanded clones.

TRBJ1-2	-	TRBV19	-	TGTGCCAGTAGTATTGGCACAATTACCGGGACAAATGGCTACACCTTC	CASSIGTITGTNGYTF
TRBJ1-1	-	TRBV12-5	-	TGTGCTAGTGGTTCCTTCTACCGGGCTGAAGCTTTCTTT	CASGSFYRAEAFF
TRBJ2-1	-	TRBV2	-	TGTGCCAGCAGTGAATGGGAGTACAATGAGCAGTTCTTC	CASSEWEYNEQFF
TRBJ2-6	-	TRBV5-1	few	TGCGCCAGCAGCCCGGCGGAGGGATCTGGGGCCAACGTCCTGACTTTC	CASSPAEGSGANVLTF
TRBJ2-3	-	TRBV10-3	-	TGTGCCATCAGGAGTAGCCACACAGATACGCAGTATTTT	CAIRSSHTDTQYF
TRBJ1-5	-	TRBV19	-	TGTGCCAGTAGTTTAAAAGGGGGGGATCAGCCCCAGCATTTT	CASSLKGGDQPQHF
TRBJ1-1	-	TRBV27	-	TGTGCCAGCAGTTTAAAAATGACTGAAGCTTTCTTT	CASSLKMTEAFF
TRBJ2-2	TRBD1	TRBV2	-	TGTGCCAGCACAGGGGGGAACACCGGGGAGCTGTTTTTT	CASTGGNTGELFF
TRBJ1-1	-	TRBV12-3/TRBV12-4	-	TGTGCCAGCAGTTTCGGGGGGCGGACTGAAGCTTTCTTT	CASSFGGRTEAFF
TRBJ1-2	-	TRBV12-3/TRBV12-4	-	TGTGCCAGCAGTTTGGGGAACTATGGCTACACCTTC	CASSLGNYGYTF
TRBJ1-1	-	TRBV2	-	TGTGCCAGCAATGGGCAGGGAGGCACTGAAGCTTTCTTT	CASNGQGGTEAFF
TRBJ1-1	-	TRBV30	-	TGTGCCTGGAGTGACACACCCATGGGGGCCACTGAAGCTTTCTTT	CAWSDTPMGATEAFF
TRBJ1-1	-	TRBV30	-	TGTGCCTGGAGCTGGGTCCTACCAGGGACTGAAGCTTTCTTT	CAWSWVLPGTEAFF
TRBJ1-1	-	TRBV30	-	TGTGCCTGGAGTCCGGCCTTGAACACTGAAGCTTTCTTT	CAWSPALNTEAFF
TRBJ1-1	-	TRBV6-6	-	TGTGCCAGCAGTTCCGCGCGGGGGTCTGAAGCTTTCTTT	CASSSARGSEAFF
TRBJ1-1	-	TRBV6-5	-	TGTGCCACCAGCCTCCGGGGGAACACTGAAGCTTTCTTT	CATSLRGNTEAFF
TRBJ1-3	-	TRBV9	once	TGTGCCAGCAGCGCCATGACACCAAGCTCTGGAAACACCATATATTTT	CASSAMTPSSGNTIYF
TRBJ1-2	-	TRBV24-1	-	TGTGCCACCGGTCAGGGAGGAGGAGGCTACACCTTC	CATGQGGGGYTF
TRBJ2-1	-	TRBV18	-	TGTGCCAGCTCACCACTGACACGTAGATACAATGAGCAGTTCTTC	CASSPLTRRYNEQFF
TRBJ1-5	-	TRBV7-2	-	TGTGCCAGCAGCCTAGACCGCGTTGGGCAGCCCCAGCATTTT	CASSLDRVGQPQHF
TRBJ2-5	TRBD1	TRBV2	few	TGTGCCAGTAGGACAGGAAGTTGGACCCAGTACTTC	CASRTGSWTQYF
TRBJ2-5	TRBD1	TRBV10-3	-	TGTGCCATCAGTGAGCCCCAGGGGGCAAGGGAGACCCAGTACTTC	CAISEPQGARETQYF
TRBJ1-1	-	TRBV25-1	-	TGTGCCAGCAGTGAGATGACAGTGAACACTGAAGCTTTCTTT	CASSEMTVNTEAFF
TRBJ2-6	-	TRBV9	-	TGTGCCAGCAGCGAGACCCGCAATCTGGAAGCGGGTGACTCTGGGGCCAACGTCCTGACTTTC	CASSETRNLEAGDSGANVLTF
TRBJ1-3	TRBD1	TRBV12-5	once	TGTGCTAGTGCCGAGGACAGGGGTCTGTACACCATATATTTT	CASAEDRGLYTIYF
TRBJ2-7	TRBD2	TRBV6-5	-	TGTGCCAGCAGTTACTCGAGCAGCGGGGGAGTCTACGAGCAGTACTTC	CASSYSSSGGVYEQYF
TRBJ1-2	TRBD1	TRBV5-6	-	TGTGCCAGCAGACGACGGGACAGGGTCGCAACCTTC	CASRRRDRVATF
TRBJ1-2	TRBD1	TRBV27	few	TGTGCCAGCAGTCCAAACCGGGACAGGGTTGGCTACACCTTC	CASSPNRDRVGYTF
TRBJ2-2	TRBD1	TRBV6-2/TRBV6-3	-	TGTGCCAGCAGTGTTGGGACAGGGCATGGGACCGGGGAGCTGTTTTTT	CASSVGTGHGTGELFF
TRBJ1-4	-	TRBV19	-	TGTGCCAGTAGTATTCGGACAGTTGGGACTAATGAAAAACTGTTTTTT	CASSIRTVGTNEKLFF
TRBJ1-4	-	TRBV19	-	TGTGCCAGTAGCCCGACAGTACTTAATGAAAAACTGTTTTTT	CASSPTVLNEKLFF
TRBJ1-2	TRBD1	TRBV5-6	-	TGTGCCAGCAGCTTGTACAGGGGCTACTATGGCTACACCTTC	CASSLYRGYYGYTF
TRBJ1-1	-	TRBV7-9	-	TGTGCCAGCAGCTCTAGAGGGGACACTGAAGCTTTCTTT	CASSSRGDTEAFF
TRBJ2-7	TRBD1	TRBV5-5	-	TGTGCCAGCAGCGGAATAGGGACAGTTAAAGATTTCTACGAGCAGTACTTC	CASSGIGTVKDFYEQYF
TRBJ1-3	-	TRBV29-1	once	TGCAGCGTCGAGAAGGGTACTGGAAACACCATATATTTT	CSVEKGTGNTIYF
TRBJ1-1	TRBD1	TRBV18	-	TGTGCCAGCTCCTGGACAGGTAACACTGAAGCTTTCTTT	CASSWTGNTEAFF
TRBJ1-2	-	TRBV5-4	-	TGTGCCAGCGCCCCCCAGGCTGGGGGCTACACCTTC	CASAPQAGGYTF
TRBJ1-4	-	TRBV6-5	-	TGTGCCAGCAGTTTCTTCATGACAGCAACTAATGAAAAACTGTTTTTT	CASSFFMTATNEKLFF
TRBJ1-3	-	TRBV25-1	-	TGTGCCAGCAGTGATTACGGGGGCAATTCGGGAAACACCATATATTTT	CASSDYGGNSGNTIYF
TRBJ2-6	-	TRBV5-6	-	TGTGCCAGCAGCTTGGTGGGCAGGGGACCTGGGGCCAACGTCCTGACTTTC	CASSLVGRGPGANVLTF
TRBJ2-2	TRBD1	TRBV11-2	once	TGTGCCAGCACCAGGGGGCGGAACACCGGGGAGCTGTTTTTT	CASTRGRNTGELFF
TRBJ2-3	-	TRBV29-1	-	TGCAGCGCGACAAGAATTAGCACAGATACGCAGTATTTT	CSATRISTDTQYF